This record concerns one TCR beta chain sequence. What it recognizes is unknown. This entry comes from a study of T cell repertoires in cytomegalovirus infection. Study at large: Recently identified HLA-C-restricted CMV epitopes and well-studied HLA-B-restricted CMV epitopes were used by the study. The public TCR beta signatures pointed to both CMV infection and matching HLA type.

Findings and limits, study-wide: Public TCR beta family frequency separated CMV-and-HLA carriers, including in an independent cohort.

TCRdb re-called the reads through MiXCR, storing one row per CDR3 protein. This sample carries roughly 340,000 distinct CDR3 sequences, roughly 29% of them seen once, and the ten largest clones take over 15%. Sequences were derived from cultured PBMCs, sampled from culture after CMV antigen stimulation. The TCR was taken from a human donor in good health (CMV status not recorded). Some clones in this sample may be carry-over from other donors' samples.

CDR3 sequence: CATVPGQGYGDTIYF. DNA for the CDR3: TGTGCCACGGTACCGGGACAGGGGTACGGGGACACCATATATTTT. J is TRBJ1-3 and V is TRBV2, with 10 nucleotides matching TRBD1. This CDR3 region has 15 residues. V was clipped by 10 bases and J by 8 bases; unmatched bases: 14. CDR1 is SNHLY and CDR2 is FYNNEI in the germline V gene.